This T cell receptor (beta chain) stems from a study of blood T cells in healthy people across ages. The V end was cut by 6 bases, the J end by 5 bases, with 16 bases between. Germline lookup yields CDR1 SSHAT and CDR2 FNYEAQ (reference sequence). The CDR3 runs to 14 residues. Alongside a J-beta primer mix, a sample-barcoded 5' primer served in a second PCR lasting about 7 to 11 cycles. TCRdb analysed the 5' RACE reads with MiXCR anew, one entry per CDR3 protein. Counted here are some 1,800,000 distinct CDR3 sequences, about two fifths occurring once; the ten biggest clones make up roughly 23%. Each sample used at least 7 million PBMCs. The table lists this clonotype with many counts.

The chain uses TRBV7-7 and TRBJ2-5, with D maybe TRBD2 (5 bases). Sequencing input: blood. The source of this sequence is a human donor in good health. The CDR3 nucleotides are TGTGCCAGCAGTGCCGGGAATGATGGGGAGACCCAGTACTTC. Amino acid sequence: CASSAGNDGETQYF. Full variable domain (remainder filled in from reference TRBV7-7 and TRBJ2-5): GAGVSQSPRYKVTKRGQDVTLRCDPISSHATLYWYQQALGQGPEFLTYFNYEAQPDKSGLPSDRFSAERPEGSISTLTIQRTEQRDSAMYRCASSAGNDGETQYFGPGTRLLVL.